The rows below give T cell receptor beta chains drawn from one sample of a study of response to subunit inactivated influenza vaccine. MiXCR, run by TCRdb on the RT-PCR reads, gives a single entry per CDR3 protein. The repertoire consists of roughly 650,000 distinct CDR3 sequences, with approximately 14% occurring once and the leading ten covering less than 8.5%. The sample here was PBMCs from blood, taken around 14 days before vaccination. The receptors come from a man in his fifties or sixties who received an inactivated influenza vaccine. Both conserved end residues are part of each CDR3. A D gene is named only where the DNA matches it firmly. The size of a clone is reported for some rows only, either as once, few or many, or as a class for expanded clones.

clone size | D gene | J gene | V gene | CDR3 DNA | CDR3 protein
- | - | TRBJ1-2 | TRBV15 | TGTGCCACCAGCAGAGAGATAGGGGAATATGGCTACACCTTC | CATSREIGEYGYTF
many | TRBD1 | TRBJ2-7 | TRBV12-3/TRBV12-4 | TGTGCCAGCAGTTTTTTAGGGACAGCCAGCTACGAGCAGTACTTC | CASSFLGTASYEQYF
few | - | TRBJ2-3 | TRBV9 | TGTGCCAGCAGCGTAGGACCTATCACAGATACGCAGTATTTT | CASSVGPITDTQYF
- | - | TRBJ2-2 | TRBV5-1 | TGCGCCAGCAGCGTCCCCGGGGGGAACACCGGGGAGCTGTTTTTT | CASSVPGGNTGELFF
- | - | TRBJ2-4 | TRBV12-3/TRBV12-4 | TGTGCCAGCAGTTTTTTGGGGACACCGTTAGGGTACTTC | CASSFLGTPLGYF
few | TRBD2 | TRBJ2-7 | TRBV7-8 | TGTGCCAGCAGCTTAGGGACTAGCCGGTTTAGCTCCTACGAGCAGTACTTC | CASSLGTSRFSSYEQYF
- | - | TRBJ1-2 | TRBV6-1 | TGTGCCAGCAGTCAGGATCCTAACTATGGCTACACCTTC | CASSQDPNYGYTF
- | TRBD2 | TRBJ2-1 | TRBV4-1 | TGCGCCAGCAGCCAGGCCGGGACTAGCGGGGGGCCCCCCTCCTACAATGAGCAGTTCTTC | CASSQAGTSGGPPSYNEQFF
- | TRBD2 | TRBJ2-3 | TRBV28 | TGTGCCAGCAGTTTACTCCGGGGGTACAGCGGGGGGTCAGGTTCAGATACGCAGTATTTT | CASSLLRGYSGGSGSDTQYF
- | - | TRBJ2-3 | TRBV10-3 | TGTGCCATCAGTGCTCTCCGGACAGATACGCAGTATTTT | CAISALRTDTQYF
- | - | TRBJ1-2 | TRBV28 | TGTGCCAGCAGTTCACGGGGGTACTATGGCTACACCTTC | CASSSRGYYGYTF
few | - | TRBJ1-2 | TRBV5-4 | TGTGCCAGCAGCTTGGACAGCCTAAACTATGGCTACACCTTC | CASSLDSLNYGYTF
many | TRBD2 | TRBJ2-5 | TRBV11-2 | TGTGCCAGCAGCCCTGCCGGGACTACGAACCAAGAGACCCAGTACTTC | CASSPAGTTNQETQYF
- | TRBD2 | TRBJ2-1 | TRBV6-4 | TGTGCCAGCAGTGACTCGGGGGGACTAGTCAATGAGCAGTTCTTC | CASSDSGGLVNEQFF
- | - | TRBJ2-7 | TRBV27 | TGTGCCAGCAGAGTACAGGGGAGGGTATATTACGAGCAGTACTTC | CASRVQGRVYYEQYF
- | - | TRBJ2-5 | TRBV6-1 | TGTGCCAGCACCGAGGGGACTTGGGAGACCCAGTACTTC | CASTEGTWETQYF
- | TRBD1 | TRBJ2-3 | TRBV5-1 | TGCGCCAGCAGCTCGGGACAGGGCCTAACAGATACGCAGTATTTT | CASSSGQGLTDTQYF
few | TRBD1 | TRBJ1-5 | TRBV4-1 | TGCGCCAGCAGCCAACTGGGACAGGGTGTCCAGCCCCAGCATTTT | CASSQLGQGVQPQHF
many | - | TRBJ2-3 | TRBV20-1 | TGCAGTGCTAGAGCCACAATCCCCATCGATGGGGGTAGCACAGATACGCAGTATTTT | CSARATIPIDGGSTDTQYF
few | - | TRBJ2-5 | TRBV7-2 | TGTGCCAGCATTAGCCCGGGTAAAGAGACCCAGTACTTC | CASISPGKETQYF
few | - | TRBJ2-5 | TRBV5-4 | TGTGCCAGCAACTCTAAAGGGGTGGAGACCCAGTACTTC | CASNSKGVETQYF
- | - | TRBJ2-7 | TRBV4-1 | TGCGCCAGCAGCCAAGATGCAAGGGATGGGAGCTCCTACGAGCAGTACTTC | CASSQDARDGSSYEQYF
many | TRBD1 | TRBJ2-1 | TRBV12-3/TRBV12-4 | TGTGCCAGCAGCCGGGACAGGGGATCATACAATGAGCAGTTCTTC | CASSRDRGSYNEQFF
- | - | TRBJ1-2 | TRBV29-1 | TGCAGCGTTGGGGTCAATAACTATGGCTACACCTTC | CSVGVNNYGYTF
few | TRBD1 | TRBJ1-5 | TRBV6-1 | TGTGCCAGCAGGAGGGGGGCGACAGGGTTGAGCAATCAGCCCCAGCATTTT | CASRRGATGLSNQPQHF
- | - | TRBJ1-4 | TRBV12-3/TRBV12-4 | TGTGCCAGCAGCCCCTATGAAAAACTGTTTTTT | CASSPYEKLFF
- | - | TRBJ1-1 | TRBV20-1 | TGCAGTGCTGGTCGGGGGGGGAACACTGAAGCTTTCTTT | CSAGRGGNTEAFF
- | - | TRBJ2-1 | TRBV28 | TGTGCCAGCAGTCCCAGGGGATTGGGCAATGAGCAGTTCTTC | CASSPRGLGNEQFF
many | - | TRBJ2-5 | TRBV29-1 | TGCAGCGTCGCTTCGAGAACCTGGGGGAAGGGAGAGACCCAGTACTTC | CSVASRTWGKGETQYF
few | - | TRBJ1-2 | TRBV7-2 | TGTGCCAGCAGCCCAGGGACGCAAAACTATGGCTACACCTTC | CASSPGTQNYGYTF
once | - | TRBJ1-1 | TRBV2 | TGTGCCACCCCTAGAACCAGGGTTGAAGCTTTCTTT | CATPRTRVEAFF
- | TRBD1 | TRBJ1-4 | TRBV24-1 | TGTGCCACTTCGACAGGGGAGTCGGGACTGTTTTTT | CATSTGESGLFF
few | - | TRBJ2-3 | TRBV7-2 | TGTGCCAGCACCCCCCCAGCGGGCTGGGATACGCAGTATTTT | CASTPPAGWDTQYF
- | TRBD1 | TRBJ2-1 | TRBV18 | TGTGCCAGCTCGCGGACAGGAAATGTGAATGAGCAGTTCTTC | CASSRTGNVNEQFF
- | TRBD2 | TRBJ2-7 | TRBV6-1 | TGTGCCAGTTCGACTAGCGGGAGTGTCTCCTACGAGCAGTACTTC | CASSTSGSVSYEQYF
many | TRBD2 | TRBJ2-3 | TRBV5-8 | TGTGCCAGCAGCTTTTTCGGGACTAGCGGCACAGATACGCAGTATTTT | CASSFFGTSGTDTQYF
- | TRBD1 | TRBJ1-6 | TRBV27 | TGTGCCAGCAGTTTTGGGACAGGGAGTAGTTCACCCCTCCACTTT | CASSFGTGSSSPLHF
few | TRBD2 | TRBJ2-3 | TRBV30 | TGTGCCTGGAGTGCCCTAGCGGGGTCCGTCACAGATACGCAGTATTTT | CAWSALAGSVTDTQYF
few | TRBD2 | TRBJ2-2 | TRBV7-9 | TGTGCCAGCAGCCTCTCCGGGACTAGCGCCACCGGGGAGCTGTTTTTT | CASSLSGTSATGELFF
few | - | TRBJ1-1 | TRBV5-4 | TGTGCCAGCAGCTTGGTGGGTGTGGAGACTGAAGCTTTCTTT | CASSLVGVETEAFF
- | - | TRBJ1-5 | TRBV2 | TGTGCCAGCAGACAGACGGGTGGCAATCAGCCCCAGCATTTT | CASRQTGGNQPQHF
few | - | TRBJ1-4 | TRBV7-9 | TGTGCCAGCAGCTTAGCGGGGGATAATGAAAAACTGTTTTTT | CASSLAGDNEKLFF
many | - | TRBJ2-1 | TRBV29-1 | TGCACCGGGACCTCCTACAATGAGCAGTTCTTC | CTGTSYNEQFF
few | - | TRBJ1-5 | TRBV6-1 | TGTGCCAGCGGAAGGACGGATAATCAGCCCCAGCATTTT | CASGRTDNQPQHF
many | TRBD1 | TRBJ1-2 | TRBV6-1 | TGTGCCAGCAGTGCGACAGGGGACTATGGCTACACCTTC | CASSATGDYGYTF
many | TRBD2 | TRBJ2-1 | TRBV12-3/TRBV12-4 | TGTGCCAGCAGTTCCCCACGGGGGCGGGGGGCCACCCATGAGCAGTTCTTC | CASSSPRGRGATHEQFF
few | TRBD2 | TRBJ2-5 | TRBV3-1 | TGTGCCAGCAGCCAAGATATATCTAGCGGGGGGTTCCAAGAGACCCAGTACTTC | CASSQDISSGGFQETQYF
few | - | TRBJ2-2 | TRBV7-2 | TGTGCCAGCAGCTTCCGATCGCCCGGGGAGCTGTTTTTT | CASSFRSPGELFF
- | - | TRBJ2-3 | TRBV6-5 | TGTGCCAGCAAGTTGAGGTTCACAGATACGCAGTATTTT | CASKLRFTDTQYF
few | - | TRBJ2-6 | TRBV7-3 | TGTGCCAGCAGCTCTCGGGGCAGCTCTGGGGCCAACGTCCTGACTTTC | CASSSRGSSGANVLTF
many | - | TRBJ2-7 | TRBV11-1 | TGTGCCAGCAGCTTAGCGGGCAGCGCCTACGAGCAGTACTTC | CASSLAGSAYEQYF
few | - | TRBJ1-5 | TRBV5-1 | TGCGCCAGCAGCTTGGGACCCGATCAGCCCCAGCATTTT | CASSLGPDQPQHF
many | - | TRBJ2-1 | TRBV6-1 | TGTGCCAGCAGTGGGGCGGATAGTAATTCCTACAATGAGCAGTTCTTC | CASSGADSNSYNEQFF